This record concerns one T cell receptor beta chain sequence. This sample was included in a study of blood T cell repertoires in COVID-19. Germline CDR1 and CDR2: SGHDT and YYEEEE. The V gene end was trimmed by 4 bases and the J gene end by 1 base; junction bases not matched to a gene: 7. The CDR3 runs to 15 residues. Some clones are missing from TCRdb's copy, which holds only in-frame ones; the method was immunoSEQ multiplex PCR. The sample records about 29,000 clones, 60% to 85% being singletons. This chain uses TRBV5-6 with TRBJ2-5; 7 positions agree with TRBD1. Sequenced: peripheral blood. The receptor was isolated from a woman between 65 and 79 years old with active or convalescent COVID-19. In DNA, the CDR3 is TGTGCCAGCAGCCACACCGGGACAGCCCAAGAGACCCAGTACTTC. It codes for CASSHTGTAQETQYF.